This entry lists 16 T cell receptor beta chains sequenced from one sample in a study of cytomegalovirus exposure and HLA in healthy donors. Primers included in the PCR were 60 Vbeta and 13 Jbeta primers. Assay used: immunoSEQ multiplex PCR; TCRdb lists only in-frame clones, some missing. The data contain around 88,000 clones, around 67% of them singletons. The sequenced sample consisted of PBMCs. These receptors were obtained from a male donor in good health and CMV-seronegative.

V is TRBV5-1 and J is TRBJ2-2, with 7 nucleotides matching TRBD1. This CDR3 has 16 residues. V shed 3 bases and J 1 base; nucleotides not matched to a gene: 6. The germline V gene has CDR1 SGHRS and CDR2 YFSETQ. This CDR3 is CASSYRQGQNTGELFF. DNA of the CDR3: TGCGCCAGCAGCTACCGACAGGGACAGAACACCGGGGAGCTGTTTTTT.

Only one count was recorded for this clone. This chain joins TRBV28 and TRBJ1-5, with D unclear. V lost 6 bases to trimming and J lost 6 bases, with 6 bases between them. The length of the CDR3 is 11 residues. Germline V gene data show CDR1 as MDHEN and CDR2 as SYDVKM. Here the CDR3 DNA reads TGTGCCAGCAGGGGGAGTCAGCCCCAGCATTTT. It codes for CASRGSQPQHF.

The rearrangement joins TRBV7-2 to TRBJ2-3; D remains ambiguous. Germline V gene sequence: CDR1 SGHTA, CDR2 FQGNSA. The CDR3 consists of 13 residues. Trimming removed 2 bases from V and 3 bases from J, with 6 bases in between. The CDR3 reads CASSLLGTDTQYF. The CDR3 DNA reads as TGTGCCAGCAGCTTACTAGGTACAGATACGCAGTATTTT.

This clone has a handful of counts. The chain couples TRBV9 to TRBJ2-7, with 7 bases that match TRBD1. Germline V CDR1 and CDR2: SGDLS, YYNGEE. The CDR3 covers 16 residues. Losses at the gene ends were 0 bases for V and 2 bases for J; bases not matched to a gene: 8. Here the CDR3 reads CASSVDGQARAYEQYF. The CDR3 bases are TGTGCCAGCAGCGTAGACGGACAGGCCCGGGCCTACGAGCAGTACTTC.

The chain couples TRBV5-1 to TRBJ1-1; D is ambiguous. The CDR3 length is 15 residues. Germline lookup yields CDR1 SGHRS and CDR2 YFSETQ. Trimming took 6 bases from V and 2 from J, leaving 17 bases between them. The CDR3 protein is CASKSSGVRNTEAFF. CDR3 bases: TGCGCCAGCAAATCTTCAGGCGTCCGAAACACTGAAGCTTTCTTT. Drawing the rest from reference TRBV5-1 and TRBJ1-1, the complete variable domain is KAGVTQTPRYLIKTRGQQVTLSCSPISGHRSVSWYQQTPGQGLQFLFEYFSETQRNKGNFPGRFSGRQFSNSRSEMNVSTLELGDSALYLCASKSSGVRNTEAFFGQGTRLTVV.

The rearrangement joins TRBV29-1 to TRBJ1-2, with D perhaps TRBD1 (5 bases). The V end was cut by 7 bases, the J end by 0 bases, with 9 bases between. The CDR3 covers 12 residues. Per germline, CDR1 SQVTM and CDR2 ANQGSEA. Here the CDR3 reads CSADSSNYGYTF. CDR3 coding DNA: TGCAGCGCCGACAGTTCTAACTATGGCTACACCTTC.

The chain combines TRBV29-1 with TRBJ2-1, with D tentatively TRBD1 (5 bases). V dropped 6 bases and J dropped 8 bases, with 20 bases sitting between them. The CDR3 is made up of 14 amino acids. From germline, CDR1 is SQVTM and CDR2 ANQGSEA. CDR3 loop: CSVYGQLGSYEQFF. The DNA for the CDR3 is TGCAGCGTCTATGGACAACTTGGTTCATATGAGCAGTTCTTC.

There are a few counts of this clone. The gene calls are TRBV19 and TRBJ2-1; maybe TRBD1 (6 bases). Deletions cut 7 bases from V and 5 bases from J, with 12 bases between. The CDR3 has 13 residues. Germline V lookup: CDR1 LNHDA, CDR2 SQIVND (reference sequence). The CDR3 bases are TGTGCCAGTACACACAGGGTAAACAATGAGCAGTTCTTC. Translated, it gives CASTHRVNNEQFF.

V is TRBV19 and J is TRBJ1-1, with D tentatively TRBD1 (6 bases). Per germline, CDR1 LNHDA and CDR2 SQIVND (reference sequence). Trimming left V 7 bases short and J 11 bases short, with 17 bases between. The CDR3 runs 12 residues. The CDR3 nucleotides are TGTGCCAGTATCCCTAGGGGGGGGATGGCTTTCTTT. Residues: CASIPRGGMAFF.

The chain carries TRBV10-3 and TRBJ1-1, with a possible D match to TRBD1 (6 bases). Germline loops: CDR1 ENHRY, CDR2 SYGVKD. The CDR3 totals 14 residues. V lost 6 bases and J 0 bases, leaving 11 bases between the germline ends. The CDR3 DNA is TGTGCCATCAGGACGACAGGTATGAACACTGAAGCTTTCTTT. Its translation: CAIRTTGMNTEAFF.

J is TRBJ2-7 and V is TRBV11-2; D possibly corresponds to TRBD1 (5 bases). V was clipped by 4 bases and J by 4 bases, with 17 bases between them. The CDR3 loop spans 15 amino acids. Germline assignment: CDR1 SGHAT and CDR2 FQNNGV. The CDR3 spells CASSSVNSGAYEQYF. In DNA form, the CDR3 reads TGTGCCAGCAGCTCGGTAAACAGTGGGGCTTACGAGCAGTACTTC.

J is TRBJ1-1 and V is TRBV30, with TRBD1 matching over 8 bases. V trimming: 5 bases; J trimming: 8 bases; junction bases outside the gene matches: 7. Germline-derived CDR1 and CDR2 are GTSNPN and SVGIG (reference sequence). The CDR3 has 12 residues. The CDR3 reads CAWGQGGREAFF. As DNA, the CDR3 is TGTGCCTGGGGACAGGGTGGGCGAGAAGCTTTCTTT.

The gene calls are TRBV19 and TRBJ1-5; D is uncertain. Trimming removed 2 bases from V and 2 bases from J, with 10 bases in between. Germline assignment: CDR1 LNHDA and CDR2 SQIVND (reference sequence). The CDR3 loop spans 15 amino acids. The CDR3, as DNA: TGTGCCAGTAGTATATATCGGTTTGGCAATCAGCCCCAGCATTTT. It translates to CASSIYRFGNQPQHF.

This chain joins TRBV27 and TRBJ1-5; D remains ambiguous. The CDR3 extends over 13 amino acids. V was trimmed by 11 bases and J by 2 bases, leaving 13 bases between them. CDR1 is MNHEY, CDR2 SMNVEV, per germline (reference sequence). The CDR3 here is CAGWTWGNQPQHF. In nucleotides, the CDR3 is TGTGCCGGGTGGACTTGGGGCAATCAGCCCCAGCATTTT.

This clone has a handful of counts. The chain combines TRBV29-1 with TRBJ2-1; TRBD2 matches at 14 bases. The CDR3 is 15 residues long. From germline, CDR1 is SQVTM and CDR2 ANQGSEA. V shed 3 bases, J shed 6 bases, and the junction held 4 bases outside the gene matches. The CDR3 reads CSVESGTSGSNEQFF. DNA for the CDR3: TGCAGCGTTGAGTCTGGGACTAGCGGGAGCAATGAGCAGTTCTTC.

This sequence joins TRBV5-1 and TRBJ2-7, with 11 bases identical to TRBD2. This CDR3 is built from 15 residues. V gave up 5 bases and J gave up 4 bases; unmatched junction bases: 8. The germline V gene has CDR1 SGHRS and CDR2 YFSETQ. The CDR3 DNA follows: TGCGCCAGCAGTCCGCGACTAGCGGGACAATACGAGCAGTACTTC. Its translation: CASSPRLAGQYEQYF. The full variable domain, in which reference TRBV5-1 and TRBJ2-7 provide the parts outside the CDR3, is KAGVTQTPRYLIKTRGQQVTLSCSPISGHRSVSWYQQTPGQGLQFLFEYFSETQRNKGNFPGRFSGRQFSNSRSEMNVSTLELGDSALYLCASSPRLAGQYEQYFGPGTRLTVT.